This entry lists 26 T cell receptor beta chains sequenced from one sample in a study of control samples from healthy donors and cancer patients. Assay used: immunoSEQ multiplex PCR; TCRdb lists only in-frame clones, some missing. Altogether around 14,000 clones are present, 70% to 85% being singletons, with the ten largest covering 17%. The sequenced sample was formalin-fixed, paraffin-embedded tissue. All receptors derive from a female donor with lung cancer.

The chain employs TRBV4-2 and TRBJ2-7, with D uncertain. V was cut by 0 bases and J by 12 bases, with 9 bases left in between. Germline CDR1 LGHNA, CDR2 YNFKEQ. The CDR3 loop spans 11 amino acids. The CDR3 sequence: CASSQDSVLYF. CDR3 DNA sequence: TGTGCCAGCAGCCAAGATAGTGTGTTGTACTTC.

The chain carries TRBV6-5 and TRBJ2-3; the D gene is possibly TRBD1 (5 bases). Germline-derived CDR1 and CDR2 are MNHEY and SVGAGI. The CDR3 runs 15 residues. Trimming cost V 4 bases and J 5 bases, with 16 bases left between them. CDR3 DNA: TGTGCCAGCAGTTCCACCAGGGAAGAGGAAGATACGCAGTATTTT. Its translation is CASSSTREEEDTQYF.

This chain joins TRBV6-4 and TRBJ2-7; D unclear. The CDR3 is 13 amino acids. Looked up from germline, CDR1 is MRHNA and CDR2 is SNTAGT. V was shortened by 4 bases and J by 2 bases, with 9 bases between the two germline ends. CDR3 sequence reads: CASSGVTPYEQYF. CDR3 coding DNA: TGTGCCAGCAGTGGGGTCACACCCTACGAGCAGTACTTC.

This clone has a handful of counts. J is TRBJ2-1 and V is TRBV7-2, with D hard to call. The germline V gene has CDR1 SGHTA and CDR2 FQGNSA. The length of the CDR3 is 16 residues. Trimming took 5 bases from V and 10 from J, leaving 24 bases between them. The CDR3 protein is CASSQAPGRAVGEQFF. Here the CDR3 DNA reads TGTGCCAGCAGCCAAGCCCCCGGACGGGCAGTAGGGGAGCAGTTCTTC.

This rearrangement joins TRBV19 to TRBJ1-3, with D unclear. The CDR3 totals 16 residues. Germline values: CDR1 LNHDA, CDR2 SQIVND (reference sequence). The ends were cut back, 4 bases at V and 1 base at J, with 14 bases in the middle. CDR3 region: CASSSAGSLSGNTIYF. The DNA of the CDR3 is TGTGCCAGTAGTAGTGCGGGATCACTTTCTGGAAACACCATATATTTT.

In DNA form, the CDR3 reads TGTGCCAGCAGTTACTCCTTTTCAGGGTTTGAGCAGTTCTTC. Translated: CASSYSFSGFEQFF. This chain connects TRBV6-2 or TRBV6-3 to TRBJ2-1, with TRBD1 as a possible D gene (5 bases). In germline, CDR1 is MNHEY, CDR2 SVGEGT. The length of the CDR3 is 14 residues. V lost 0 bases and J lost 9, with 12 bases in between.

The chain couples TRBV18 to TRBJ2-7; 9 bases line up with TRBD2. Germline V CDR1 and CDR2: KGHSH, LQKENI. Trimming took 5 bases from V and 6 from J; bases not matched to a gene: 8. The CDR3 consists of 14 residues. The CDR3 loop reads CASSASGDSREQYF. In nucleotides, the CDR3 is TGTGCCAGCTCAGCTAGCGGGGACTCCCGCGAGCAGTACTTC.

V usage is TRBV4-3 and J usage is TRBJ1-1, with 7 bases lining up with TRBD1. The CDR3 runs to 16 residues. CDR1 and CDR2 (germline): LGHNA, YSLEER. V lost 1 base to trimming and J lost 7 bases; unmatched junction nucleotides: 12. The CDR3 sequence is CASSQGRDRPTHEAFF. CDR3 nucleotides: TGCGCCAGCAGCCAAGGCCGGGACAGACCTACTCATGAAGCTTTCTTT.

Of note for this clone: At one boundary the junction diverges from the germline segment, which might be a read error. The gene calls are TRBV5-1 and TRBJ1-2; D ambiguous. This CDR3 is built from 13 residues. CDR1 is SGHRS, CDR2 YFSETQ, per germline. The CDR3 DNA reads as TGCGCCAGCAGCTTGCGCTCGCGCTATGGCTACATCTTC. Its protein is CASSLRSRYGYIF.

This chain links TRBV4-3 with TRBJ2-4; possible D gene TRBD2, 6 bases. CDR1 and CDR2 (germline): LGHNA, YSLEER. V shed 0 bases and J shed 0 bases, with 12 bases lying between them. This CDR3 comprises 17 residues. The CDR3 sequence is CASSQDLGLLAKNIQYF. Written as DNA, the CDR3 is TGCGCCAGCAGCCAAGATTTGGGACTCCTAGCCAAAAACATTCAGTACTTC.

The J gene is TRBJ2-6, the V gene TRBV7-2; 7 bases fit TRBD2. Germline V gives CDR1 SGHTA, CDR2 FQGNSA. V lost 8 bases, J lost 2 bases, and 6 bases stayed unmatched. The CDR3 consists of 15 residues. As DNA, the CDR3 is TGTGCCAGCGGGGAGGGGCCTGCTGGGGCCAACGTCCTGACTTTC. Its protein product is CASGEGPAGANVLTF.

The rearrangement links TRBV30 to TRBJ1-5, with unresolved D. Germline V CDR1 and CDR2: GTSNPN, SVGIG (reference sequence). Trimming took 2 bases from V and 5 from J, leaving 10 bases between them. This CDR3 has 13 amino acids. The CDR3 here is CAWSTGFDQPQHF. The CDR3 nucleotides are TGTGCCTGGAGTACGGGGTTTGATCAGCCCCAGCATTTT. Complete variable domain (other parts from reference TRBV30 and TRBJ1-5): SQTIHQWPATLVQPVGSPLSLECTVEGTSNPNLYWYRQAAGRGLQLLFYSVGIGQISSEVPQNLSASRPQDRQFILSSKKLLLSDSGFYLCAWSTGFDQPQHFGDGTRLSIL.

This clone is labeled hyperexpanded (1% or more). The rearrangement uses TRBV7-6 and TRBJ1-5, with TRBD1 matching 8 bases. Germline V CDR1 and CDR2: SGHVS, FNYEAQ. Germline trimming cut 6 bases from V and 6 bases from J; bases unmatched to any gene: 4. The CDR3 spans 13 residues. The CDR3 coding sequence is TGTGCCAGCAGTCAGGGGGCAGGTCAGCCCCAGCATTTT. Protein: CASSQGAGQPQHF.

V is TRBV5-8 and J is TRBJ2-2; no firm D call. This CDR3 region has 15 residues. CDR1 is SGHTS and CDR2 is YDEGEE in the germline V gene. Trimming stripped 4 bases from V and 1 base from J, with 11 bases between. The CDR3 protein is CASSQGRKNTGELFF. CDR3 sequence (DNA): TGTGCCAGCAGCCAAGGACGTAAGAACACCGGGGAGCTGTTTTTT.

This clone was seen only a few times. V usage is TRBV6-1 and J usage is TRBJ2-7; no definite D call. The V end lost 3 bases, the J end lost 2 bases, and 2 bases lay between the germline ends. The length of the CDR3 is 11 residues. Germline V CDR1 and CDR2: MNHNS, SASEGT. CDR3 DNA sequence: TGTGCCAGCAGTGACCCCTACGAGCAGTACTTC. Its protein is CASSDPYEQYF.

The rearrangement joins TRBV5-4 to TRBJ2-7; 10 bases fit TRBD1. There are 14 residues in the CDR3. CDR1 is SGHNT, CDR2 YYREEE, per germline (reference sequence). The V segment lost 9 bases and the J segment 4 bases; nucleotides outside the gene matches: 10. CDR3 residues: CATKHWDRGYEQYF. The CDR3 DNA reads as TGTGCCACGAAGCATTGGGACAGGGGTTACGAGCAGTACTTC.

With respect to this clone: The same CDR3 also results from other DNA sequences found in this sample. The V call is TRBV7-2, the J call TRBJ2-7; D gene unclear. CDR3 length equals 15 residues. V lost 3 bases and J 0 bases, leaving 12 bases between the germline ends. Germline V gives CDR1 SGHTA, CDR2 FQGNSA. CDR3 sequence (DNA): TGTGCCAGCAGCTTGGGCACCGATAGCTCCTACGAGCAGTACTTC. Its translation: CASSLGTDSSYEQYF.

This clone has just a few counts. The chain uses TRBV10-2 and TRBJ1-2; 9 bases agree with TRBD1. This CDR3 comprises 13 residues. Germline values: CDR1 WSHSY, CDR2 SAAADI. J lost 8 bases, V lost 6 bases, and 7 bases had no gene match. The CDR3: CASSITGGDGYTF. Here the CDR3 DNA reads TGCGCCAGCAGCATAACAGGGGGCGACGGCTACACCTTC.

The chain couples TRBV7-9 to TRBJ1-5; 8 bases fit TRBD1. Germline-derived CDR1 and CDR2 are SEHNR and FQNEAQ (reference sequence). V lost 5 bases and J lost 11; bases outside the gene matches: 8. The CDR3 length is 13 residues. The CDR3 loop is CASSPTDRAAQHF. For the CDR3, the DNA is TGTGCCAGCAGCCCAACGGACAGGGCAGCCCAGCATTTT.

The chain combines TRBV2 with TRBJ1-1; D is possibly TRBD1 (6 bases). From germline, CDR1 is SNHLY and CDR2 FYNNEI. The CDR3 extends over 14 amino acids. The V end was cut by 6 bases, the J end by 1 base, with 12 bases between. The CDR3 reads CASSLPQGNTEAFF. The CDR3 DNA sequence: TGTGCCAGCAGCTTGCCACAGGGGAACACTGAAGCTTTCTTT.

The chain employs TRBV7-2 and TRBJ2-4; D is possibly TRBD1 (5 bases). V dropped 5 bases and J dropped 8 bases, with 13 bases sitting between them. The CDR3 totals 13 residues. The germline V gene encodes CDR1 SGHTA and CDR2 FQGNSA. CDR3 in DNA: TGTGCCAGCAGCCCCCAGGGTGGAGACATTCAGTACTTC. This codes for CASSPQGGDIQYF.

The chain combines TRBV6-2 or TRBV6-3 with TRBJ2-7; 10 positions match TRBD2. Germline CDR1 and CDR2: MNHEY and SVGEGT. Unmatched junction bases numbered 8, after V lost 6 bases and J lost 0 bases. This CDR3 is 16 amino acids long. CDR3 loop: CASSDPGLASSYEQYF. In DNA, the CDR3 is TGTGCCAGCAGCGATCCGGGACTAGCGTCCTCCTACGAGCAGTACTTC.

The chain has TRBV9 and TRBJ2-1; no clear D. V was clipped by 3 bases and J by 4 bases, with 8 bases between them. Per the germline V gene, CDR1 is SGDLS and CDR2 is YYNGEE. The CDR3 has 13 amino acids. The CDR3 loop is CASSALGYNEQFF. The DNA of the CDR3 is TGTGCCAGCAGCGCCCTCGGTTACAATGAGCAGTTCTTC.

J is TRBJ1-3 and V is TRBV28; TRBD1 is a possible D gene (6 bases). This CDR3 has 17 residues. The germline gives CDR1 MDHEN, CDR2 SYDVKM. Trimming removed 4 bases at V and 4 bases at J, with 20 bases between. CDR3 in amino acids: CASSWTGGARGGNTIYF. DNA for the CDR3: TGTGCCAGCAGTTGGACGGGGGGGGCGCGGGGAGGAAACACCATATATTTT.

The CDR3 sequence: CASSLNRGAQETQYF. The CDR3 nucleotides are TGTGCCAGCAGCTTAAATAGGGGGGCCCAAGAGACCCAGTACTTC. The chain couples TRBV11-2 to TRBJ2-5; either TRBD1 or TRBD2 may fit D (6 bases each). This CDR3 has 15 residues. Germline V gives CDR1 SGHAT, CDR2 FQNNGV. V was cut by 2 bases and J by 1 base, with 11 bases left in between.

The V gene is TRBV28, the J gene TRBJ2-7; the match to TRBD2 covers 10 bases. The germline gives CDR1 MDHEN, CDR2 SYDVKM. V was clipped by 7 bases and J by 4 bases; unmatched bases: 4. CDR3 length: 13 amino acids. CDR3 in DNA: TGTGCCAGCACCGGGACTAGCGCATACGAGCAGTACTTC. It specifies CASTGTSAYEQYF.